The clone carrying this T cell receptor (beta chain) was recorded once. This record belongs to a study of T cell responses to AZD1222 COVID-19 vaccine. Germline CDR1 reads WNHNN; CDR2 reads SYGVQD (reference sequence). J was trimmed by 8 bases and V by 5 bases; bases with no gene match: 8. CDR3 size: 14 residues. The protocol was immunoSEQ multiplex PCR, while the TCRdb copy is restricted to in-frame clones and leaves out a portion. The sample lists 68,000 or so clones, roughly 86% occurring once. V usage is TRBV10-1 and J usage is TRBJ2-1; 8 bases agree with TRBD2. The specimen comprised peripheral blood, sampled on day 0 of AZD1222 vaccination. This receptor was obtained from an adult in good health. Here the CDR3 reads CASSKAGEVDEQFF. In DNA, the CDR3 is TGCGCCAGCAGTAAAGCGGGAGAGGTGGATGAGCAGTTCTTC.